This note documents a single T cell receptor (beta chain) sequence. The antigen is not known. Indicated treatment: oral pan-JAK inhibitor, 5-10 mg twice daily. Alopecia areata patients provided lesional scalp punch biopsies and peripheral blood. These data come from a study of CD8+ T cells in alopecia areata. Study-level information: For treated patients, severity scores reflected the percentage of scalp area affected.

The germline V gene has CDR1 MNHEY and CDR2 SMNVEV (reference sequence). With V trimmed by 5 bases and J by 5 bases, 12 bases remained unmatched. The CDR3 covers 16 residues. Study-wide results and caveats: On tofacitinib, scalp and blood still held many of the expanded lesional clones.

Sequencing relied on a cDNA template that was reverse transcribed from extracted RNA. TCRdb's copy holds only in-frame clones and misses some; the assay was immunoSEQ multiplex PCR. The data contain roughly 140,000 clones, roughly four fifths of them seen just once; the ten biggest clones take up more than 20%. The TCR was taken from a human donor with alopecia areata. This specimen consisted of CD8+ T cells sorted from blood, obtained at week 4, from a patient treated with tofacitinib. The chain links TRBV27 to TRBJ2-5, with 9 bases that match TRBD1. In DNA form, the CDR3 reads TGTGCCAGCAGTCCCAACCCGACAGGGGGAGGGGAGACCCAGTACTTC. Translated, it gives CASSPNPTGGGETQYF.